Listed below are T cell receptor beta chains from one sample, sequenced in a study of T cells after yellow fever vaccination. TCRdb reprocessed the 5' RACE reads via MiXCR and lists one record per CDR3 protein. The repertoire consists of around 590,000 distinct CDR3 sequences, with 9% to 15% occurring once and the leading ten covering just under 15%. The source was PBMCs, collected on the day of the yellow fever booster vaccination. Every receptor here comes from a man younger than 40 who received the YFV17D yellow fever vaccine. Both conserved end residues are part of each CDR3. D genes are given only for firm matches. Size is stated for part of the rows, as once, few or many counts, or as a class when the clone is expanded.

cdr3_nt cdr3_aa d_call cdr3_length j_call clone_size v_call
TGTGCCAGCAGCGCGCCGGGACAAGCCTCCAAGCAGTACTTC CASSAPGQASKQYF . 14 TRBJ2-7 . TRBV11-2
TGCGCCAGCAGCTTGGGGGGGACTAGCGGCTTGCAGCAGTTCTTC CASSLGGTSGLQQFF TRBD2 15 TRBJ2-1 . TRBV5-1
TGCAGCGCCCCGCTGGGGGCGAGGACTGAAGCTTTCTTT CSAPLGARTEAFF . 13 TRBJ1-1 . TRBV29-1
TGTGCCAGCGGGAGTCCCACCGGGGAGCTGTTTTTT CASGSPTGELFF . 12 TRBJ2-2 . TRBV6-5
TGTGCCAGCAGTGAAGGTGCGGGGACAGGCGAACGGGCAGGGTCCTTC CASSEGAGTGERAGSF TRBD1 16 TRBJ2-1 . TRBV2
TGTGCCAGCAGCTTAACACAGACGCCCGCATCGCAGTATTTT CASSLTQTPASQYF . 14 TRBJ2-3 . TRBV5-5
TGTGCCAGCACTTACCCGCGTTCTTCGAGGGAGGAGACCCAGTACTTC CASTYPRSSREETQYF . 16 TRBJ2-5 few TRBV28
TGCGCCAGCAGTGTGACTAGCGGGAGGATCTATGAGCAGTTCTTC CASSVTSGRIYEQFF TRBD2 15 TRBJ2-1 few TRBV10-2
TGTGCCAGTAGTCGCGGGGTTATAAACTCTGGGGCCAACGTCCTGACTTTC CASSRGVINSGANVLTF . 17 TRBJ2-6 . TRBV19
TGCAGCGTCGGGTTACACGGCAGGGGGCAAAGGGCCAACGTCCTGACTTTC CSVGLHGRGQRANVLTF TRBD1 17 TRBJ2-6 . TRBV29-1
TGTGCCAGTAGTATCCTCACCACCAATGAGCAGTTCTTC CASSILTTNEQFF . 13 TRBJ2-1 . TRBV19
TGTGCCAGCAGTTGGACTAGCGGGACCGGGGAGCTGTTTTTT CASSWTSGTGELFF TRBD2 14 TRBJ2-2 many TRBV6-2/TRBV6-3
TGCAGTGCGCCCTCAGGGGGCTCGTCGTCTGAAGCTTTCTTT CSAPSGGSSSEAFF TRBD1 14 TRBJ1-1 few TRBV20-1
TGTGCCAGCAGTTTATCCAGGGAAGGGAAGGACTTC CASSLSREGKDF . 12 TRBJ2-7 . TRBV28
TGTGCCTCAGGAGTAGGGACCCCATATGGCTACACCTTC CASGVGTPYGYTF . 13 TRBJ1-2 few TRBV19
TGTGCCAGCTCTGGTAGCGGGAGGCACACAGATACGCAGTATTTT CASSGSGRHTDTQYF TRBD2 15 TRBJ2-3 . TRBV6-4
TGTGCCAGCAGTTACTCGACTGTCTACAATGAGCAGTTCTTC CASSYSTVYNEQFF . 14 TRBJ2-1 . TRBV6-5
TGTGCCAGCAGCTTCCGGAGCGACAGGGAAAATAGCGAGCAGTACTTC CASSFRSDRENSEQYF TRBD1 16 TRBJ2-7 few TRBV7-9
TGCGCCAGCAGGGGAGGGGCGGGTAACAATGAGCAGTTCTTC CASRGGAGNNEQFF TRBD2 14 TRBJ2-1 many TRBV5-1
TGCAGCGTGGGGGTTGGGCTACAGCAGTACTTC CSVGVGLQQYF . 11 TRBJ2-7 . TRBV29-1
TGTGCCAGCAGTTCTCCCGGACAGGGGGCCAATGAGCAGTTCTTC CASSSPGQGANEQFF TRBD1 15 TRBJ2-1 . TRBV28
TGTGCCAGCAGCCCTTCCCCGGGACTAGTAGCAGATACGCAGTATTTT CASSPSPGLVADTQYF TRBD2 16 TRBJ2-3 . TRBV4-2
TGCGCCAGCAGCTCCATCGGACAGGACACTGAAGCTTTCTTT CASSSIGQDTEAFF TRBD1 14 TRBJ1-1 few TRBV5-1
TGTGCCAGCAGCTTAGGAGGGACAGGGTTTTACGAGCAGTACTTC CASSLGGTGFYEQYF TRBD1 15 TRBJ2-7 many TRBV7-2
. CASSSSLAGRDEQYF . 15 TRBJ2-7 . TRBV27
TGTGCCAGCAGCCAACGGGGCCACGACTCCTACAATGAGCAGTTCTTC CASSQRGHDSYNEQFF . 16 TRBJ2-1 few TRBV14
TGCAGTGGTAAAGCGGGAGGAGGGGGAAATGAGCAGTTCTTC CSGKAGGGGNEQFF TRBD2 14 TRBJ2-1 many TRBV20-1
TGCAGTGCTAGAGATGACCTAGCGGGAAGTCTCGTCGCGAACACCGGGGAGCTGTTTTTT CSARDDLAGSLVANTGELFF TRBD2 20 TRBJ2-2 few TRBV20-1
TGTGCCATCAGTGAGTCGAATCTCAAGGGCAATGAGCAGTTCTTC CAISESNLKGNEQFF . 15 TRBJ2-1 few TRBV10-3
TGCAGCGTTGACGGCTGGGGGAATGAGCAGTTCTTC CSVDGWGNEQFF . 12 TRBJ2-1 few TRBV29-1
TGTGCCAGTAGTCTACGGACTAGCGGGATCAACCTCTACTCCTACAATGAGCAGTTCTTC CASSLRTSGINLYSYNEQFF TRBD2 20 TRBJ2-1 few TRBV19
TGTGCCAGTAACGCACCGGGACAGGGAAAGAATGAGCAGTTCTTC CASNAPGQGKNEQFF TRBD1 15 TRBJ2-1 . TRBV19
TGCAGGACTAGCGGGAGGAAGTACAATGAGCAGTTCTTC CRTSGRKYNEQFF TRBD2 13 TRBJ2-1 many TRBV20-1